This paragraph reports one TCR beta chain. This entry comes from a study of blood T cell repertoires in COVID-19. At the level of the study: COVID-19 samples, acute and convalescent, were from the United States, Italy and Spain. Sources were T cells, B-cell-depleted T cells, or PBMCs; the material itself was cDNA or gDNA.

Source study methods: Amplification with reference gene primers provided the estimates of nucleated cell counts. Repertoires were generated with immunoSEQ multiplex PCR, while TCRdb's copy carries only in-frame clones and drops some. V and J calls plus clone size are reproduced from that table; the DNA served to infer D and trimming. The data hold some 130,000 clones, with under 95% observed a single time. Germline V gene data show CDR1 as GTSNPN and CDR2 as SVGIG (reference sequence). Germline trimming cut 3 bases from V and 6 bases from J; bases unmatched to any gene: 16. The CDR3 is made up of 17 amino acids.

This receptor was obtained from a man in his fifties or sixties with active COVID-19. Sequencing used peripheral blood. The chain has TRBV30 and TRBJ2-1; TRBD2 matches at 8 bases. CDR3 DNA: TGTGCCTGGAGCCAGAAATCCGGGGGGGCGTGGGGCAATGAGCAGTTCTTC. Protein: CAWSQKSGGAWGNEQFF.